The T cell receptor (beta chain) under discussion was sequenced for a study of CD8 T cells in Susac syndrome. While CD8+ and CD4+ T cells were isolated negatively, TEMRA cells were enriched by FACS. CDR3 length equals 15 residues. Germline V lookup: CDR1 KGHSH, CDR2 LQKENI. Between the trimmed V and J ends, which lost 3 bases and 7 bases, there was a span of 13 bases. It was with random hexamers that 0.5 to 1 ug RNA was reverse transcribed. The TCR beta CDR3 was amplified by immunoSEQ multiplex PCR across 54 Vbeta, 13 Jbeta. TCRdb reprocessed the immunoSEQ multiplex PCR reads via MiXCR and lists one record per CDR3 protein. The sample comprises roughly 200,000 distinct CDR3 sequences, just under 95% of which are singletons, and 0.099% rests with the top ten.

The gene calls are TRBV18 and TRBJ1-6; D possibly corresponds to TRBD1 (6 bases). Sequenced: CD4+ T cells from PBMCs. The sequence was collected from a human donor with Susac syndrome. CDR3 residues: CASSPPGAGNSPLHF. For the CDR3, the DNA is TGTGCCAGCTCACCGCCGGGGGCGGGGAATTCACCCCTCCACTTT.